This TCR beta chain is drawn from a study of blood T cell repertoires in COVID-19. Trimming took off 3 bases at V and 5 bases at J, with 15 bases between the two ends. Looked up from germline, CDR1 is MNHEY and CDR2 is SMNVEV (reference sequence). There are 15 residues in the CDR3. Adults between about 18 and 95 years of age took part from under 25 US areas. The data were produced by immunoSEQ multiplex PCR, yet TCRdb's version contains in-frame clones alone and is incomplete. The data contain about 480,000 clones, around 89% of them singletons. The chain carries TRBV27 and TRBJ2-3; D gene uncertain. The sample consisted of PBMCs or T cells enriched from blood (not recorded which). The source is a woman aged 40-49 years who had recovered from COVID-19. CDR3 residues: CASSFSLGVVDTQYF. The CDR3 DNA is TGTGCCAGCAGTTTTAGCTTAGGCGTGGTAGATACGCAGTATTTT.